What follows are 31 T cell receptor beta chains derived from one specimen sequenced in a study of T cell responses to AZD1222 COVID-19 vaccine (dated by TCRdb to the early 2020s). The sample's time point label, decoded: baseline before first vaccination. Library method: the immunoSEQ multiplex PCR assay. Imported from immuneACCESS, the table was reduced by TCRdb to in-frame sequences with V and J called. These copies leave out some clones; in studies compared against another copy, an unresolved V gene accounts for under half, and the cause of the remainder is not known. Within this sample are some 120,000 clones, with about 85% of them counted one time only. The ten largest make up 6.2% of the sample. The starting material was peripheral blood, obtained on day 0 of AZD1222 vaccination. Source of these receptors: an adult in good health.

The V call is TRBV14, the J call TRBJ1-6; 9 positions agree with TRBD1. V lost 5 bases to trimming and J lost 7 bases; unmatched junction nucleotides: 6. The germline gives CDR1 SGHDN, CDR2 FVKESK. The CDR3 has 15 amino acids. The DNA of the CDR3 is TGTGCCAGCAGCGTCAAACAGGGGGCAAATTCACCCCTCCACTTT. Translation: CASSVKQGANSPLHF.

The J gene is TRBJ1-5, the V gene TRBV15, with TRBD1 as a possible D gene (5 bases). Germline CDR1 and CDR2: LNHNV and YYDKDF (reference sequence). Trimming cost V 4 bases and J 6 bases, with 16 bases left between them. The CDR3 consists of 15 residues. Written as DNA, the CDR3 is TGTGCCACCAGCAACCCGGGGCGGGGACGTCAGCCCCAGCATTTT. As protein: CATSNPGRGRQPQHF.

V usage is TRBV6-6 and J usage is TRBJ1-4; 8 bases are a match to TRBD1. With V trimmed by 2 bases and J by 6 bases, 5 bases remained unmatched. CDR1 and CDR2 from the germline V gene are MNHNY and SVGAGI (reference sequence). The CDR3 consists of 15 residues. Here the CDR3 reads CASSYLAGGDEKLFF. The CDR3 coding sequence is TGTGCCAGCAGTTACCTGGCAGGGGGCGATGAAAAACTGTTTTTT.

V is TRBV28 and J is TRBJ2-7; a weak D match, TRBD2 (7 bases). The germline gives CDR1 MDHEN, CDR2 SYDVKM. Trimming cost V 3 bases and J 2 bases, with 11 bases left between them. The CDR3 loop spans 14 amino acids. The CDR3 coding sequence is TGTGCCAGCAGTTTGGGGGGGACACCCTACGAGCAGTACTTC. This gives the protein CASSLGGTPYEQYF.

V and J are TRBV2 and TRBJ2-7, with a weak D call TRBD1 (6 bases). The germline V and J ends were trimmed by 7 bases and 3 bases, with 22 bases remaining between them. This CDR3 comprises 16 residues. Germline V lookup: CDR1 SNHLY, CDR2 FYNNEI. In DNA, the CDR3 is TGTGCCAGCACCCGTGGTAGGCTAGACAGGATCTACGAGCAGTACTTC. Protein product: CASTRGRLDRIYEQYF.

This clone was detected ten times or more. V gene TRBV5-6 combines with J gene TRBJ1-1; D unresolved. The germline V gene encodes CDR1 SGHDT and CDR2 YYEEEE. The V end lost 1 base, the J end lost 8 bases, and 12 bases lay between the germline ends. This CDR3 has 13 residues. The CDR3, as DNA: TGTGCCAGCAGCTTGTACACATCGAGAGAAGCTTTCTTT. Translation gives CASSLYTSREAFF.

The chain links TRBV27 to TRBJ1-1; D uncertain. Trimming left V 5 bases short and J 1 base short, with 8 bases between. The CDR3 loop spans 13 amino acids. The germline gives CDR1 MNHEY, CDR2 SMNVEV (reference sequence). The CDR3 loop reads CASSPLGNTEAFF. The CDR3 nucleotides are TGTGCCAGCAGTCCTCTGGGGAACACTGAAGCTTTCTTT.

The rearrangement joins TRBV28 to TRBJ2-7; either TRBD1 or TRBD2 may fit D (5 bases each). In germline, CDR1 is MDHEN, CDR2 SYDVKM. V lost 8 bases and J lost 1, with 12 bases in between. This CDR3 comprises 13 residues. The CDR3 protein is CASEGTASYEQYF. The CDR3 DNA reads TGTGCCAGCGAAGGGACGGCTTCCTACGAGCAGTACTTC.

For the CDR3, the DNA is TGTGCCAGCAGCTATACGTCCAGCTCCTACAATGAGCAGTTCTTC. It yields the protein CASSYTSSSYNEQFF. This chain uses TRBV11-2 with TRBJ2-1; the D is unclear. The CDR3 has 15 residues. The germline gives CDR1 SGHAT, CDR2 FQNNGV. V dropped 4 bases and J dropped 0 bases, with 10 bases sitting between them.

This chain links TRBV10-2 with TRBJ2-7, with D maybe TRBD1 (5 bases). Germline V gene sequence: CDR1 WSHSY, CDR2 SAAADI. V was clipped by 7 bases and J by 3 bases, with 7 bases between them. The CDR3 sequence is 11 residues long. The CDR3 DNA reads as TGCGCCAGCACAGGACACTACGAGCAGTACTTC. Translation gives CASTGHYEQYF.

V is TRBV3-1 (or the pseudogene TRBV3-2) and J is TRBJ2-7, with D hard to call. Germline CDR1 reads LGHDT; CDR2 reads YNNKEL (reference sequence). The V end lost 4 bases, the J end lost 3 bases, and 10 bases lay between the germline ends. There are 13 residues in the CDR3. CDR3 DNA: TGTGCCAGCAGCCTTAGGCCCCGCTACGAGCAGTACTTC. Translated: CASSLRPRYEQYF.

V is TRBV28 and J is TRBJ1-6; D not resolved. CDR3 length equals 15 residues. With 1 base removed from V and 7 bases from J, the gap between germline ends came to 11 bases. Germline CDR1 reads MDHEN; CDR2 reads SYDVKM. The CDR3 bases are TGTGCCAGCAGTTTATTCGGGCCGCAAAATTCACCCCTCCACTTT. Protein: CASSLFGPQNSPLHF.

This chain uses TRBV24-1 with TRBJ2-2, with D perhaps matching TRBD1 (6 bases). Germline lookup yields CDR1 KGHDR and CDR2 SFDVKD. V was clipped by 7 bases and J by 4 bases, with 15 bases between them. CDR3 length: 15 amino acids. The CDR3 DNA follows: TGTGCCACCAGCCCCACAGGGAGAGGCACCGGGGAGCTGTTTTTT. Protein sequence: CATSPTGRGTGELFF.

The gene calls are TRBV6-2 or TRBV6-3 and TRBJ1-5, with 9 bases fitting TRBD1. There are 16 residues in the CDR3. The germline gives CDR1 MNHEY, CDR2 SVGEGT. V shed 5 bases and J 5 bases; nucleotides not matched to a gene: 10. CDR3 sequence: CASSGPGQGSHQPQHF. CDR3 DNA: TGTGCCAGCAGTGGACCGGGACAGGGTTCCCATCAGCCCCAGCATTTT.

V is TRBV18 and J is TRBJ1-6, with a possible D match to TRBD1 (6 bases). The CDR3 has 16 amino acids. Germline CDR1 KGHSH, CDR2 LQKENI. V was pared by 6 bases and J by 8 bases, with 20 bases between. This CDR3 is CASSPQGWTTDSPLHF. CDR3 nucleotides: TGTGCCAGCTCGCCTCAGGGGTGGACGACCGATTCACCCCTCCACTTT.

The chain has TRBV1 and TRBJ1-5; the table calls TRBD1, which could not be checked here. TRBV1 is a pseudogene segment. The CDR3 totals 15 residues. In DNA, the CDR3 is TGCACCAGCAGCCAGACAGTAACAGGCAATCAGCCCCAGCATTTT. Protein sequence: CTSSQTVTGNQPQHF.

This clone has just one count. The chain has TRBV19 and TRBJ1-2; D uncertain. Germline V gene sequence: CDR1 LNHDA, CDR2 SQIVND (reference sequence). This CDR3 spans 15 amino acids. V was shortened by 5 bases and J by 0 bases, with 13 bases between the two germline ends. The CDR3 region has the DNA TGTGCCAGTAGTGCTTCTCAACATTCTAACTATGGCTACACCTTC. As protein: CASSASQHSNYGYTF.

The sample holds one count of this clone. V and J are TRBV7-9 and TRBJ2-1; no definite D call. The CDR3 totals 14 residues. The V gene's germline CDR1 is SEHNR and CDR2 FQNEAQ (reference sequence). The V gene lost 3 bases and the J gene lost 0 bases, with 6 bases spanning the gap. The CDR3 region has the DNA TGTGCCAGCAGCTTCGAGAGCTCCTACAATGAGCAGTTCTTC. Its protein product is CASSFESSYNEQFF.

The chain combines TRBV5-1 with TRBJ2-7; 10 bases match TRBD2. The ends lost 1 base at V and 0 bases at J; junction bases unmatched: 10. CDR3 size: 18 residues. The V gene's germline CDR1 is SGHRS and CDR2 YFSETQ. The CDR3 DNA is TGCGCCAGCAGCTTGCTGGCTAGCGGGGGCCCAAGCTCCTACGAGCAGTACTTC. Translated: CASSLLASGGPSSYEQYF.

The chain recombines TRBV6-5 with TRBJ1-1; TRBD1 is a possible D gene (5 bases). The CDR3 totals 15 residues. Per germline, CDR1 MNHEY and CDR2 SVGAGI. With 0 bases removed from V and 6 bases from J, the gap between germline ends came to 14 bases. The CDR3 coding sequence is TGTGCCAGCAGTTACTCGTGGCAGGTAGGGGCTGAAGCTTTCTTT. Its translation is CASSYSWQVGAEAFF.

The chain recombines TRBV6-5 with TRBJ1-1; tentatively, D is TRBD1 (5 bases). Germline V gene sequence: CDR1 MNHEY, CDR2 SVGAGI. This CDR3 has 13 residues. V lost 6 bases and J lost 1, with 9 bases in between. In DNA, the CDR3 is TGTGCCAGCAGCCCGCAGGGGAACACTGAAGCTTTCTTT. Amino acid sequence: CASSPQGNTEAFF.

The chain uses TRBV11-3 and TRBJ1-6, with TRBD1 identical over 10 bases. The CDR3 extends over 14 amino acids. J was trimmed by 8 bases and V by 5 bases; bases with no gene match: 3. Germline values: CDR1 SGHNT, CDR2 YENEEA. This chain's CDR3 is CASSRGTGDSPLHF. The CDR3 DNA is TGTGCCAGCAGCCGAGGGACAGGGGATTCACCCCTCCACTTT. The variable domain in full, completed from reference TRBV11-3 and TRBJ1-6, reads EAGVVQSPRYKIIEKKQPVAFWCNPISGHNTLYWYLQNLGQGPELLIRYENEEAVDDSQLPKDRFSAERLKGVDSTLKIQPAELGDSAVYLCASSRGTGDSPLHFGNGTRLTVT.

The chain employs TRBV7-9 and TRBJ2-1, with D possibly matching TRBD2 (5 bases). The CDR3 covers 16 residues. Germline V gene data show CDR1 as SEHNR and CDR2 as FQNEAQ (reference sequence). The ends were cut back, 3 bases at V and 2 bases at J, with 14 bases in the middle. The CDR3 bases are TGTGCCAGCAGCTTTCTGTCGCGAGGGCCCTACAATGAGCAGTTCTTC. It is translated as CASSFLSRGPYNEQFF. The full variable domain, with the rest looked up from reference TRBV7-9 and TRBJ2-1, is DTGVSQNPRHKITKRGQNVTFRCDPISEHNRLYWYRQTLGQGPEFLTYFQNEAQLEKSRLLSDRFSAERPKGSFSTLEIQRTEQGDSAMYLCASSFLSRGPYNEQFFGPGTRLTVL.

This clone was counted a single time. The chain employs TRBV19 and TRBJ2-1; no reliable D call. Germline CDR1 is LNHDA and CDR2 is SQIVND (reference sequence). The ends were cut back, 3 bases at V and 6 bases at J, with 9 bases in the middle. The CDR3 totals 13 residues. The CDR3 DNA reads as TGTGCCAGTAGTATCACCCCCACCAATGAGCAGTTCTTC. Residues: CASSITPTNEQFF.

The V call is TRBV6-5, the J call TRBJ2-5; 14 nucleotides align to TRBD2. After removal of 6 bases from V and 4 bases from J, the junction contained 4 bases not matched to a gene. The CDR3 consists of 15 residues. Germline V CDR1 and CDR2: MNHEY, SVGAGI. Written as DNA, the CDR3 is TGTGCCAGCAGAGCCGGGACTAGCGGGGGAGAGACCCAGTACTTC. Translation gives CASRAGTSGGETQYF.

The rearrangement joins TRBV6-5 to TRBJ2-1; 7 nucleotides line up with TRBD2. The CDR3 extends over 15 amino acids. The V segment lost 5 bases and the J segment 3 bases; nucleotides outside the gene matches: 7. Germline-derived CDR1 and CDR2 are MNHEY and SVGAGI. This CDR3 is CASSRTRDNYNEQFF. The CDR3 coding sequence is TGTGCCAGCAGTCGGACTAGGGATAACTACAATGAGCAGTTCTTC.

The rearrangement joins TRBV27 to TRBJ1-6; 7 nucleotides line up with TRBD1. This CDR3 is built from 16 residues. Per germline, CDR1 MNHEY and CDR2 SMNVEV (reference sequence). The V gene end was trimmed by 3 bases and the J gene end by 7 bases; junction bases not matched to a gene: 9. CDR3 nucleotides: TGTGCCAGCAGTTTGGTTCTTGGACAGGCAAATTCACCCCTCCACTTT. Protein product: CASSLVLGQANSPLHF.

The V call is TRBV3-1 (or the pseudogene TRBV3-2), the J call TRBJ2-1; 10 bases are shared with TRBD2. The J segment lost 7 bases and the V segment lost 2 bases, leaving 17 bases of the junction unmatched. The CDR3 has 19 residues. Germline V lookup: CDR1 LGHDT, CDR2 YNNKEL (reference sequence). The CDR3: CASSQQGGRGTSVRNEQFF. CDR3 nucleotide sequence: TGTGCCAGCAGCCAACAAGGGGGAAGGGGGACTAGCGTTAGGAATGAGCAGTTCTTC.

The CDR3 here is CATQGDGVYEQYF. CDR3 sequence (DNA): TGTGCCACCCAAGGGGACGGAGTCTACGAGCAGTACTTC. J is TRBJ2-7 and V is TRBV24-1; D may match TRBD1 or TRBD2 (5 bases each). Trimming left V 9 bases short and J 3 bases short, with 14 bases between. The CDR3 sequence is 13 residues long. Germline V lookup: CDR1 KGHDR, CDR2 SFDVKD.

This chain connects TRBV7-2 to TRBJ2-7, with 8 bases lining up with TRBD2. The germline gives CDR1 SGHTA, CDR2 FQGNSA. This CDR3 region has 15 residues. With 3 bases clipped from V and 0 bases from J, the junction kept 4 bases outside the gene matches. The CDR3 spells CASSFSGVSSYEQYF. The CDR3 nucleotides read TGTGCCAGCAGCTTTAGCGGGGTTTCCTCCTACGAGCAGTACTTC.

This chain links TRBV5-1 with TRBJ2-7; D unresolved. The CDR3 covers 12 residues. V shed 2 bases and J shed 6 bases, with 9 bases lying between them. Germline CDR1 reads SGHRS; CDR2 reads YFSETQ. CDR3 in amino acids: CASSLSLSEQYF. CDR3 DNA sequence: TGCGCCAGCAGCTTATCTTTGAGCGAGCAGTACTTC.